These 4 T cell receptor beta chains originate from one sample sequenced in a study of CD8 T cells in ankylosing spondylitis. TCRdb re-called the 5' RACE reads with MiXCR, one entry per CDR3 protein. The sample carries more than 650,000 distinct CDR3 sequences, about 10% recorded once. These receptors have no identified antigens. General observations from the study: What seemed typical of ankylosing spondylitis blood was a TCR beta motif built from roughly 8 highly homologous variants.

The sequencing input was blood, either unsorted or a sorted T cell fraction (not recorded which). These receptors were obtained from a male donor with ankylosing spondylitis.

The CDR3 is CASSSTRQGTNTGELFF. CDR3 coding DNA: TGTGCCAGCAGCTCGACCCGACAGGGAACGAACACCGGGGAGCTGTTTTTT. The chain is built from TRBV7-8 and TRBJ2-2; 7 nucleotides agree with TRBD1. V lost 4 bases and J lost 0; bases outside the gene matches: 8. This CDR3 spans 17 amino acids. Germline assignment: CDR1 SGHVS and CDR2 FQNEAQ.

The CDR3 DNA sequence: TGTGCCAGCAGCCAAGGGCGGGGGCCCAGTATCTACGAGCAGTACTTC. Protein: CASSQGRGPSIYEQYF. The chain combines TRBV3-1 with TRBJ2-7; weak D call: TRBD2 (7 bases). The V end lost 1 base, the J end lost 3 bases, and 16 bases lay between the germline ends. There are 16 residues in the CDR3. Germline loops: CDR1 LGHDT, CDR2 YNNKEL (reference sequence).

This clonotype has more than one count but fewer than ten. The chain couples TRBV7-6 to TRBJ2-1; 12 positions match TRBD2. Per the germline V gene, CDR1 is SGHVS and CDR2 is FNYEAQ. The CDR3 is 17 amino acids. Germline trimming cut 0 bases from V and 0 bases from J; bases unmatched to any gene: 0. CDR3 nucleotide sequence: TGTGCCAGCAGCTTAGCGACTAGCGGGAGCTCCTACAATGAGCAGTTCTTC. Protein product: CASSLATSGSSYNEQFF. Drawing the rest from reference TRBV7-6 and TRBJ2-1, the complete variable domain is GAGVSQSPRYKVTKRGQDVALRCDPISGHVSLYWYRQALGQGPEFLTYFNYEAQQDKSGLPNDRFSAERPEGSISTLTIQRTEQRDSAMYRCASSLATSGSSYNEQFFGPGTRLTVL.

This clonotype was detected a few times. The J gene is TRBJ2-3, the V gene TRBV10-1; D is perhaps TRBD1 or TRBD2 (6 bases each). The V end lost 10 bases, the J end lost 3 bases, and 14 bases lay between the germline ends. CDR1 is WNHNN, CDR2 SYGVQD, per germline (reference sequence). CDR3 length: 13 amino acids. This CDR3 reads CATGLRGTDTQYF. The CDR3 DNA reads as TGCGCCACCGGACTAAGGGGGACAGATACGCAGTATTTT.